Below, 23 T cell receptor beta chains from the same sample are listed, as sequenced in a study of T cells after yellow fever vaccination. Each CDR3 protein gets one entry after TCRdb re-called the 5' RACE reads with MiXCR. This table holds a few hundred thousand distinct CDR3 sequences, 10% to 15% found once. The material sequenced was CD4+ T cells sorted from PBMCs, taken 45 days after the yellow fever booster vaccination. The origin of the receptors is a man between 25 and 39 years old who received the YFV17D yellow fever vaccine.

This sequence joins TRBV4-2 and TRBJ2-1; either TRBD1 or TRBD2 may supply D (5 bases each). V was pared by 0 bases and J by 11 bases, with 14 bases between. The CDR3 sequence is 14 residues long. Germline lookup yields CDR1 LGHNA and CDR2 YNFKEQ. CDR3 nucleotide sequence: TGTGCCAGCAGCCAAGATCGGGGCAGGGAAAAGCAGTTCTTC. It is translated as CASSQDRGREKQFF.

This clonotype has a handful of counts. The chain joins TRBV12-3 or TRBV12-4 to TRBJ2-3; D gene ambiguous. V was shortened by 6 bases and J by 2 bases, with 6 bases between the two germline ends. The CDR3 has 12 residues. The CDR3 DNA follows: TGTGCCAGCAGGGATTTCACAGATACGCAGTATTTT. Translating it yields CASRDFTDTQYF.

This clonotype was counted ten times or more. The chain is built from TRBV5-1 and TRBJ2-2, with D possibly TRBD2 on 5 matching bases. Germline lookup yields CDR1 SGHRS and CDR2 YFSETQ. V was pared by 4 bases and J by 1 base, with 11 bases between. The CDR3 loop spans 15 amino acids. The CDR3 reads CASSNGLMNTGELFF. The CDR3 region has the DNA TGCGCCAGCAGCAACGGACTCATGAACACCGGGGAGCTGTTTTTT.

This clonotype was seen repeatedly, ten times or more. This sequence joins TRBV29-1 and TRBJ2-1; 7 bases line up with TRBD2. Germline CDR1 SQVTM, CDR2 ANQGSEA. V was pared by 5 bases and J by 1 base, with 5 bases of the junction left unmatched. This CDR3 contains 14 residues. The CDR3 spells CSVMRGSSYNEQFF. CDR3 DNA: TGCAGCGTTATGCGCGGGAGTTCCTACAATGAGCAGTTCTTC.

The rearrangement joins TRBV5-1 to TRBJ2-1, with a tentative D call TRBD2 (6 bases). V lost 0 bases and J 10 bases, leaving 11 bases between the germline ends. Germline V gene sequence: CDR1 SGHRS, CDR2 YFSETQ. This CDR3 is 13 amino acids long. The CDR3 loop reads CASSLGAGGEQFF. CDR3 bases: TGCGCCAGCAGCTTGGGGGCTGGGGGGGAGCAGTTCTTC.

The rearrangement joins TRBV7-2 to TRBJ2-7; TRBD2 aligns across 12 bases. The CDR3 runs 15 residues. Germline V CDR1 and CDR2: SGHTA, FQGNSA. V shed 5 bases and J 3 bases; nucleotides not matched to a gene: 5. The CDR3 region is CASSPMTSGSYEQYF. CDR3 coding DNA: TGTGCCAGCAGCCCCATGACTAGCGGGAGCTACGAGCAGTACTTC. The full variable domain, its missing parts supplied by reference TRBV7-2 and TRBJ2-7, is GAGVSQSPSNKVTEKGKDVELRCDPISGHTALYWYRQSLGQGLEFLIYFQGNSAPDKSGLPSDRFSAERTGGSVSTLTIQRTQQEDSAVYLCASSPMTSGSYEQYFGPGTRLTVT.

This chain uses TRBV5-4 with TRBJ2-5; TRBD2 matches 7 bases. The CDR3 extends over 14 amino acids. Germline CDR1 is SGHNT and CDR2 is YYREEE (reference sequence). After removal of 6 bases from V and 5 bases from J, the junction contained 10 bases not matched to a gene. CDR3 amino acids: CASKEREGVETQYF. For the CDR3, the DNA is TGTGCCAGCAAGGAGCGGGAAGGAGTGGAGACCCAGTACTTC.

This clonotype showed up just a few times. The rearrangement joins TRBV7-2 to TRBJ2-5; 8 bases are shared with TRBD1. This CDR3 has 13 amino acids. Losses at the gene ends were 6 bases for V and 4 bases for J; bases not matched to a gene: 4. Germline values: CDR1 SGHTA, CDR2 FQGNSA. The CDR3 spells CASRRQGPETQYF. The DNA for the CDR3 is TGTGCCAGCAGAAGACAGGGGCCAGAGACCCAGTACTTC.

This clonotype was recorded only once. The rearrangement joins TRBV5-4 to TRBJ2-5; 10 positions match TRBD2. V gave up 4 bases and J gave up 3 bases; unmatched junction bases: 3. The CDR3 loop spans 14 amino acids. Germline CDR1 SGHNT, CDR2 YYREEE (reference sequence). The CDR3 sequence: CASSRGLAEETQYF. The CDR3 DNA is TGTGCCAGCAGCCGTGGACTAGCGGAAGAGACCCAGTACTTC.

This clonotype was picked up a small number of times. V usage is TRBV7-2 and J usage is TRBJ2-5; D is possibly TRBD2 (6 bases). This CDR3 contains 14 residues. From germline, CDR1 is SGHTA and CDR2 FQGNSA. V was clipped by 1 base and J by 7 bases, with 13 bases between them. CDR3 in amino acids: CASSLGTTGVTQYF. The CDR3, as DNA: TGTGCCAGCAGCTTAGGGACTACGGGGGTGACCCAGTACTTC.

This clonotype was recorded a few times. The V gene is TRBV7-9, the J gene TRBJ2-3, with TRBD2 matching 8 bases. This CDR3 spans 15 amino acids. Germline V CDR1 and CDR2: SEHNR, FQNEAQ (reference sequence). The V segment lost 3 bases and the J segment 8 bases; nucleotides outside the gene matches: 10. For the CDR3, the DNA is TGTGCCAGCAGCTTTATTAGCGGGACGGTGGGTACGCAGTATTTT. Amino acids: CASSFISGTVGTQYF. The variable domain in full, completed from reference TRBV7-9 and TRBJ2-3, reads DTGVSQNPRHKITKRGQNVTFRCDPISEHNRLYWYRQTLGQGPEFLTYFQNEAQLEKSRLLSDRFSAERPKGSFSTLEIQRTEQGDSAMYLCASSFISGTVGTQYFGPGTRLTVL.

This clonotype was seen many times. This sequence joins TRBV20-1 and TRBJ2-5; maybe TRBD2 (6 bases). Germline-derived CDR1 and CDR2 are DFQATT and SNEGSKA (reference sequence). This CDR3 is built from 15 residues. Trimming stripped 3 bases from V and 7 bases from J, with 21 bases between. This chain's CDR3 is CSASIAGGNRGTQYF. The CDR3 nucleotides are TGCAGTGCTAGCATTGCCGGGGGAAACCGGGGGACCCAGTACTTC.

The rearrangement uses TRBV12-3 or TRBV12-4 and TRBJ1-1; possibly TRBD1 for D (6 bases). The CDR3 is made up of 14 amino acids. Trimming cost V 4 bases and J 4 bases, with 13 bases left between them. In DNA, the CDR3 is TGTGCCAGCAGTTACAGGGTGAGGGGCACTGAAGCTTTCTTT. Its protein product is CASSYRVRGTEAFF.

The chain uses TRBV11-3 and TRBJ2-5; D is undetermined. Germline V gene data show CDR1 as SGHNT and CDR2 as YENEEA. V was trimmed by 5 bases and J by 0 bases, leaving 10 bases between them. This CDR3 region has 14 residues. The CDR3 coding sequence is TGTGCCAGCAGCCCCGGTTGGAACCAAGAGACCCAGTACTTC. Translating it yields CASSPGWNQETQYF. Variable domain in full (rest from reference TRBV11-3 and TRBJ2-5): EAGVVQSPRYKIIEKKQPVAFWCNPISGHNTLYWYLQNLGQGPELLIRYENEEAVDDSQLPKDRFSAERLKGVDSTLKIQPAELGDSAVYLCASSPGWNQETQYFGPGTRLLVL.

The genes are TRBV5-1 and TRBJ2-1, with D unclear. With 1 base removed from V and 4 bases from J, the gap between germline ends came to 9 bases. The CDR3 covers 14 residues. Germline loops: CDR1 SGHRS, CDR2 YFSETQ. The CDR3 spells CASSLSSRYNEQFF. The CDR3 DNA is TGCGCCAGCAGCTTGAGCTCCAGATACAATGAGCAGTTCTTC.

The chain is built from TRBV28 and TRBJ2-1, with 9 bases that match TRBD2. V shed 7 bases and J 5 bases; nucleotides not matched to a gene: 6. The germline V gene encodes CDR1 MDHEN and CDR2 SYDVKM. The CDR3 covers 14 residues. CDR3 bases: TGTGCCAGCAATCGACTAGCGGTTAACAATGAGCAGTTCTTC. Translation: CASNRLAVNNEQFF.

The CDR3 DNA sequence: TGTGCCAGTAGCCGGTCAAGGACTAGCGGCGCCAAAGAGACCCAGTACTTC. Translated: CASSRSRTSGAKETQYF. The genes are TRBV19 and TRBJ2-5; TRBD2 aligns across 10 bases. The length of the CDR3 is 17 residues. CDR1 and CDR2 (germline): LNHDA, SQIVND (reference sequence). V gave up 6 bases and J gave up 3 bases; unmatched junction bases: 13. Drawing the rest from reference TRBV19 and TRBJ2-5, the complete variable domain is DGGITQSPKYLFRKEGQNVTLSCEQNLNHDAMYWYRQDPGQGLRLIYYSQIVNDFQKGDIAEGYSVSREKKESFPLTVTSAQKNPTAFYLCASSRSRTSGAKETQYFGPGTRLLVL.

The chain links TRBV7-9 to TRBJ2-7, with 8 bases that match TRBD2. Germline values: CDR1 SEHNR, CDR2 FQNEAQ (reference sequence). Trimming cost V 5 bases and J 4 bases; bases outside gene matches: 10. The CDR3 is 15 residues long. CDR3 sequence reads: CASSPRSGGLYEQYF. The CDR3 DNA sequence: TGTGCCAGCAGCCCCCGGAGCGGGGGATTATACGAGCAGTACTTC.

This clonotype was seen more than once but under ten times. The CDR3 sequence: CASRKTGRTEAFF. The DNA of the CDR3 is TGTGCCAGCAGAAAGACAGGGAGAACTGAAGCTTTCTTT. The chain couples TRBV7-2 to TRBJ1-1; 7 nucleotides align to TRBD1. There are 13 residues in the CDR3. Germline V lookup: CDR1 SGHTA, CDR2 FQGNSA. Trimming at V came to 6 bases and at J to 5 bases, leaving 6 bases not matched to a gene. Supplemented by reference TRBV7-2 and TRBJ1-1, the full variable domain reads GAGVSQSPSNKVTEKGKDVELRCDPISGHTALYWYRQSLGQGLEFLIYFQGNSAPDKSGLPSDRFSAERTGGSVSTLTIQRTQQEDSAVYLCASRKTGRTEAFFGQGTRLTVV.

The rearrangement links TRBV18 to TRBJ1-5; 8 bases are shared with TRBD1. This CDR3 has 14 residues. Germline V CDR1 and CDR2: KGHSH, LQKENI. The J segment lost 5 bases and the V segment lost 3 bases, leaving 3 bases of the junction unmatched. The CDR3 reads CASSPGQGHQPQHF. The CDR3 DNA follows: TGTGCCAGCTCACCCGGACAGGGCCATCAGCCCCAGCATTTT.

This clonotype has a handful of counts. The rearrangement links TRBV18 to TRBJ2-1; maybe TRBD1 (5 bases). The germline V gene has CDR1 KGHSH and CDR2 LQKENI. The CDR3 is 14 residues long. V shed 3 bases and J shed 3 bases, with 9 bases lying between them. CDR3 sequence (DNA): TGTGCCAGCTCACCGGACACCTACTACAATGAGCAGTTCTTC. It is translated as CASSPDTYYNEQFF. The variable domain in full, with the rest retrieved from reference TRBV18 and TRBJ2-1, is NAGVMQNPRHLVRRRGQEARLRCSPMKGHSHVYWYRQLPEEGLKFMVYLQKENIIDESGMPKERFSAEFPKEGPSILRIQQVVRGDSAAYFCASSPDTYYNEQFFGPGTRLTVL.

The chain links TRBV20-1 to TRBJ2-5, with D perhaps matching TRBD1 (7 bases). Per germline, CDR1 DFQATT and CDR2 SNEGSKA (reference sequence). The CDR3 contains 17 residues. The germline V and J ends were trimmed by 3 bases and 2 bases, with 22 bases remaining between them. CDR3 DNA sequence: TGCAGTGCTAGGTCAGGAGCGCACAGGGGACTGCAAGAGACCCAGTACTTC. Protein product: CSARSGAHRGLQETQYF.

This clonotype appeared a few times. The rearrangement links TRBV7-2 to TRBJ2-7; D unclear. From germline, CDR1 is SGHTA and CDR2 FQGNSA. The CDR3 has 16 residues. Trimming pared 0 bases from V and 2 bases from J, leaving 14 bases between. CDR3 in amino acids: CASSLAATSPTYEQYF. Here the CDR3 DNA reads TGTGCCAGCAGCTTAGCCGCGACCTCCCCGACCTACGAGCAGTACTTC.